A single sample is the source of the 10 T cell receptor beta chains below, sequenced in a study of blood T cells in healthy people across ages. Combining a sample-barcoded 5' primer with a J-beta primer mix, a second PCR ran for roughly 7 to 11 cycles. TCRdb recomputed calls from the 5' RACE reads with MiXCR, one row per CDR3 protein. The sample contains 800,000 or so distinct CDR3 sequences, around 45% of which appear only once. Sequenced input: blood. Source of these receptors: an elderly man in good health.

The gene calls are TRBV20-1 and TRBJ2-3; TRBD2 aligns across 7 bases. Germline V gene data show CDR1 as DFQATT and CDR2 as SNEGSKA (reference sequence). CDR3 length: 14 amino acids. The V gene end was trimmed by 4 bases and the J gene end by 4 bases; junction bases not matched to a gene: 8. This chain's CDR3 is CSATRTRDADTQYF. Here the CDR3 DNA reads TGCAGTGCTACGCGGACTAGGGACGCAGATACGCAGTATTTT.

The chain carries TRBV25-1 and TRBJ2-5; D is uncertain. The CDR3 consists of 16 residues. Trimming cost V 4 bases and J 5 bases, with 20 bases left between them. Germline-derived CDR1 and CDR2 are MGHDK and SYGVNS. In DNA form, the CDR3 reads TGTGCCAGCAGTGCAGAAATGGCGTATGACGGCGAGACCCAGTACTTC. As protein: CASSAEMAYDGETQYF. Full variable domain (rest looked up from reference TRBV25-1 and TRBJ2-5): EADIYQTPRYLVIGTGKKITLECSQTMGHDKMYWYQQDPGMELHLIHYSYGVNSTEKGDLSSESTVSRIRTEHFPLTLESARPSHTSQYLCASSAEMAYDGETQYFGPGTRLLVL.

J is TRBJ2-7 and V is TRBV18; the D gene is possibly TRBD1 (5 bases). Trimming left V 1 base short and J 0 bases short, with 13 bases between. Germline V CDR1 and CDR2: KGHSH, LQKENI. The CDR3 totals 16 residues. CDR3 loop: CASSPRSQGSSYEQYF. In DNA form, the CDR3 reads TGTGCCAGCTCACCACGTAGCCAGGGAAGCTCCTACGAGCAGTACTTC.

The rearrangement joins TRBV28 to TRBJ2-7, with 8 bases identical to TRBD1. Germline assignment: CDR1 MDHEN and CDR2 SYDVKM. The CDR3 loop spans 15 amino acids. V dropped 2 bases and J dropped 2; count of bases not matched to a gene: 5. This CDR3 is CASSLDQGAAYEQYF. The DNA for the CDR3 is TGTGCCAGCAGTTTAGACCAGGGGGCGGCCTACGAGCAGTACTTC.

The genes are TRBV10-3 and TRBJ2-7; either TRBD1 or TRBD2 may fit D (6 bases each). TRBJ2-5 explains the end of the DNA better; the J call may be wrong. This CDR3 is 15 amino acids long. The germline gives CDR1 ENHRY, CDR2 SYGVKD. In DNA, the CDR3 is TGTGCCATCAGTCCCCAGGCAGGGGCGGGGGAGACCCAGTACTTC. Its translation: CAISPQAGAGETQYF.

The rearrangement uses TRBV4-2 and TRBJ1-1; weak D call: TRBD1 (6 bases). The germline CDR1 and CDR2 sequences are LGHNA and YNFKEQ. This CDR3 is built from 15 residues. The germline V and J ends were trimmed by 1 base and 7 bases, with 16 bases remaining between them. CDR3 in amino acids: CASSQGSAGGYEAFF. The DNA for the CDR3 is TGTGCCAGCAGCCAAGGAAGCGCCGGGGGCTATGAAGCTTTCTTT.

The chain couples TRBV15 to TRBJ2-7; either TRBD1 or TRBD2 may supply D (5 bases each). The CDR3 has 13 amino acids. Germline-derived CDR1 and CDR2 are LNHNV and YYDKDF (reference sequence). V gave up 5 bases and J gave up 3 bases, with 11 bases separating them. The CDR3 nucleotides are TGTGCCACCAGCCCTCGGGGCCTCTACGAGCAGTACTTC. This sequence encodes CATSPRGLYEQYF.

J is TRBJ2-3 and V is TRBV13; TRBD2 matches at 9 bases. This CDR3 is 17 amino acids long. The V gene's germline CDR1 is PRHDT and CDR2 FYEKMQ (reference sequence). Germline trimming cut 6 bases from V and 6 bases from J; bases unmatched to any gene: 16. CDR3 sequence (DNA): TGTGCCAGCAGGGAGTCAAGTGCGGGAGGGCTCTCCGATACGCAGTATTTT. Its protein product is CASRESSAGGLSDTQYF.

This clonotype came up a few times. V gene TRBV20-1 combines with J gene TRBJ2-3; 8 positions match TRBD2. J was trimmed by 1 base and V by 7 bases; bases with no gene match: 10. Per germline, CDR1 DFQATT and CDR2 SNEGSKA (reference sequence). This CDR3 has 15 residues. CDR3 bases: TGCAGTGTCACCCCCGGGGGGGCCGGCACAGATACGCAGTATTTT. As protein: CSVTPGGAGTDTQYF.

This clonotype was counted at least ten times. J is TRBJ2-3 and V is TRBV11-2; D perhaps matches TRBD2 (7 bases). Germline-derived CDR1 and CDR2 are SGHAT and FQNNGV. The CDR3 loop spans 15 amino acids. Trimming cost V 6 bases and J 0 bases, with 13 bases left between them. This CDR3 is CASSLGGPSTDTQYF. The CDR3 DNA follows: TGTGCCAGCAGTTTGGGGGGGCCCAGCACAGATACGCAGTATTTT.